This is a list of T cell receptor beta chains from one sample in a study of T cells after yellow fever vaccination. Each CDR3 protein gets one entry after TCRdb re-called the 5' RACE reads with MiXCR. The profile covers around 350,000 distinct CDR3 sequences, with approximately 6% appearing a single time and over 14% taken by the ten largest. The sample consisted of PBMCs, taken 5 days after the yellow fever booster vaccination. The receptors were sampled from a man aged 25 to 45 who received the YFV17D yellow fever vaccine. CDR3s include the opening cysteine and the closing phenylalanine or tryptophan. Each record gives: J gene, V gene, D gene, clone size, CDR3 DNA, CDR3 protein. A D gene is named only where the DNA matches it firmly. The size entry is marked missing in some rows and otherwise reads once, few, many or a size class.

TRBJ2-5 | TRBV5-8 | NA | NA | TGTGCCAGCAGCTTTGAGAGGGGCTATGGGGAGACCCAGTACTTC | CASSFERGYGETQYF
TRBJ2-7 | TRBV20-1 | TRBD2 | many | TGCAGTGCTAGTCCCGGGACTAAACATTACGAGCAGTACTTC | CSASPGTKHYEQYF
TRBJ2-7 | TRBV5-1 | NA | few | TGCGCCAGCAGCTTCCAAGGGCTTGTCTACGAGCAGTACTTC | CASSFQGLVYEQYF
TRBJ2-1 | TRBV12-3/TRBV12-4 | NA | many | TGTGCCAGCAGTTTGAGGGGTGCGTACAATGAGCAGTTCTTC | CASSLRGAYNEQFF
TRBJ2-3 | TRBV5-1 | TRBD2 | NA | TGCGCCAGCAGCTTGGAAGGACTAGCGGGAGGTTGGCGGTCAGATACGCAGTATTTT | CASSLEGLAGGWRSDTQYF
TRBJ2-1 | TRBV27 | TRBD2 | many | TGTGCCAGCAGTCCGTGGGGGACTAGCGGGAGTAATGAGCAGTTCTTC | CASSPWGTSGSNEQFF
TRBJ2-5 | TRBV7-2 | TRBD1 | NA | TGTGCCAGCAACCAGGGGGCGCCTGAGACCCAGTACTTC | CASNQGAPETQYF
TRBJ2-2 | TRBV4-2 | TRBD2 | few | TGTGCCAGCAGCCCCGGGACTAGCGGGAGCCTGACCACCGGGGAGCTGTTTTTT | CASSPGTSGSLTTGELFF
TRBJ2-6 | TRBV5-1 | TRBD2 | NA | TGCGCCAGCAGCCGCACTACGACCAGCGGGGCTGGGGCCAACGTCCTGACTTTC | CASSRTTTSGAGANVLTF
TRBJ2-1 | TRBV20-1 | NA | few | TGCAGTGCGCCTGTTCCGGGGTATGGCAATGAGCAGTTCTTC | CSAPVPGYGNEQFF
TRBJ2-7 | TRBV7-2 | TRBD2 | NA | TGTGCCAGCAGCCAAGGAACCGGGACTAGGGGCGAGCAGTACTTC | CASSQGTGTRGEQYF
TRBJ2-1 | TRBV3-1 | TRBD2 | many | TGTGCCAGCAGCCAAGCATGGAGCGGGGCTTCCTACAATGAGCAGTTCTTC | CASSQAWSGASYNEQFF
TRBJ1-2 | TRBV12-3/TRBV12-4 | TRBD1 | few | TGTGCCAGCAGAGAGACAGGGGAGGGTGGCTACACCTTC | CASRETGEGGYTF
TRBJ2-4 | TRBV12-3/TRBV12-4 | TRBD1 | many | TGTGCCAGCAGTCCCCGGGACAGGGCTATTAACTTC | CASSPRDRAINF
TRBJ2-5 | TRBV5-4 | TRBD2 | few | TGTGCCAGTCAAATACCGGGGGGGCGAGAGACCCAGTACTTC | CASQIPGGRETQYF
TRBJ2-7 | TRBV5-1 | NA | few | TGCGCCAGCAGCTTGTCCCCTTCCTACGAGCAGTACTTC | CASSLSPSYEQYF